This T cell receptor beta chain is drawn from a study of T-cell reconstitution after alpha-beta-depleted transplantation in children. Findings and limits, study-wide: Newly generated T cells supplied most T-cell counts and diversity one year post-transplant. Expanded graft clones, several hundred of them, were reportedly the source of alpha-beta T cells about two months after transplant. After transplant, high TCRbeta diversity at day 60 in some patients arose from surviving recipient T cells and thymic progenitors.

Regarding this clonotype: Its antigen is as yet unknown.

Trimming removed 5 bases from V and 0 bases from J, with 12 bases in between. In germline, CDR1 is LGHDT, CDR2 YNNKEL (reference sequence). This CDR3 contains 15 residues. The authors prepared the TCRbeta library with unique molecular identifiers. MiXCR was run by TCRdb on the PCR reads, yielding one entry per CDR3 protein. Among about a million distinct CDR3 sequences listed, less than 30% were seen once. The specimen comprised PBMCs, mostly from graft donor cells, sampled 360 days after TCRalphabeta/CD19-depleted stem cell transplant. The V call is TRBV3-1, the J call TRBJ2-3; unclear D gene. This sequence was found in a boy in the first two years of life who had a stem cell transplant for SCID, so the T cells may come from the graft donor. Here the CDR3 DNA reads TGTGCCAGCAGCTATCTGAGGCTGAGCACAGATACGCAGTATTTT. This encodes CASSYLRLSTDTQYF.